This T cell receptor (beta chain) comes out of a study of blood T cell repertoires in COVID-19. Background on the study: Sources were T cells, B-cell-depleted T cells, or PBMCs; the material itself was cDNA or gDNA.

Germline lookup yields CDR1 SSHAT and CDR2 FNYEAQ (reference sequence). The CDR3 runs to 17 residues. In the original analysis: The authors estimated nucleated cell counts from reference gene primer amplification. The repertoire was sequenced with immunoSEQ multiplex PCR; TCRdb's copy has only in-frame clones and lacks some. The D gene and trimming were derived from the DNA, and the V and J assignments and clone size from that table. The sample records some 100,000 clones, 88% being singletons. Comments on this clone: A junction boundary mismatches the germline segment, possibly from a read error.

What was sequenced was peripheral blood. This sequence was found in a woman aged 55-69 years with acute or convalescent COVID-19. The chain recombines TRBV7-7 with TRBJ2-5; 15 nucleotides line up with TRBD2. CDR3 region: CASSRGLAGGGGETQYF. CDR3 bases: TGTGCTAGCAGCCGGGGACTAGCGGGAGGAGGCGGAGAGACCCAGTACTTC. Full variable domain (outside the CDR3, taken from reference TRBV7-7 and TRBJ2-5): GAGVSQSPRYKVTKRGQDVTLRCDPISSHATLYWYQQALGQGPEFLTYFNYEAQPDKSGLPSDRFSAERPEGSISTLTIQRTEQRDSAMYRCASSRGLAGGGGETQYFGPGTRLLVL.